The 7 T cell receptor beta chains in this list originate from one sample, sequenced in a study of blood T cells in healthy people across ages. The authors ran a second PCR of about 6 to 11 cycles using a sample-barcoded 5' primer and a J-beta primer mix. MiXCR, run by TCRdb on the 5' RACE reads, gives a single entry per CDR3 protein. This sample has 720,000 or so distinct CDR3 sequences, with 35% to 50% found just once. The sample was blood. These receptors originate from an elderly man in good health.

The chain employs TRBV20-1 and TRBJ2-1; D possibly corresponds to TRBD1 (6 bases). Per the germline V gene, CDR1 is DFQATT and CDR2 is SNEGSKA (reference sequence). The V and J ends lost 7 bases and 4 bases respectively, with 17 bases between them. The CDR3 is 14 residues long. CDR3 coding DNA: TGCAGTGGAACGGGACACCTATCTTACAATGAGCAGTTCTTC. This sequence encodes CSGTGHLSYNEQFF.

A note on this clonotype: One junction end disagrees with the germline gene, perhaps due to a read error. The chain joins TRBV3-1 to TRBJ2-1; D is uncertain. Germline V CDR1 and CDR2: LGHDT, YNNKEL (reference sequence). This CDR3 spans 15 amino acids. The CDR3 DNA is TGTGCCGGCAGCCAAGCAGCAACGAAGGTGGATGAGCAGTTCTTC. Translated: CAGSQAATKVDEQFF.

The chain links TRBV7-9 to TRBJ1-2, with D possibly being TRBD1 (6 bases). The CDR3 sequence is 16 residues long. Trimming cost V 2 bases and J 8 bases, with 21 bases left between them. Per the germline V gene, CDR1 is SEHNR and CDR2 is FQNEAQ (reference sequence). In DNA form, the CDR3 reads TGTGCCAGCAGCTTATACCCTACTACAGGGAGATGGGGCTACACCTTC. It yields the protein CASSLYPTTGRWGYTF.

There are a few counts of this clonotype. The V call is TRBV11-2, the J call TRBJ2-7; 8 nucleotides line up with TRBD1. Germline CDR1 and CDR2: SGHAT and FQNNGV. V was clipped by 5 bases and J by 0 bases; unmatched bases: 6. The CDR3 sequence is 15 residues long. CDR3 residues: CASSITDRASYEQYF. In DNA, the CDR3 is TGTGCCAGCAGCATAACGGACAGGGCCTCCTACGAGCAGTACTTC.

The chain couples TRBV2 to TRBJ2-3, with 7 positions matching TRBD2. The CDR3 sequence is 13 residues long. V dropped 6 bases and J dropped 5; count of bases not matched to a gene: 5. Germline CDR1 reads SNHLY; CDR2 reads FYNNEI. CDR3 residues: CASRTGGRDTQYF. CDR3 in DNA: TGTGCCAGCAGGACGGGGGGAAGAGATACGCAGTATTTT.

This clonotype was seen ten or more times. The V gene is TRBV7-7, the J gene TRBJ2-3, with D perhaps TRBD2 (6 bases). Germline values: CDR1 SSHAT, CDR2 FNYEAQ (reference sequence). Trimming pared 5 bases from V and 6 bases from J, leaving 18 bases between. The CDR3 spans 15 residues. The CDR3 loop reads CASSHRDSALDTQYF. As DNA, the CDR3 is TGTGCCAGCAGCCACCGGGACTCCGCTCTGGATACGCAGTATTTT.

The sample holds a few counts of this clonotype. The V call is TRBV2, the J call TRBJ1-6; D remains unclear. Germline values: CDR1 SNHLY, CDR2 FYNNEI. The V end lost 7 bases, the J end lost 0 bases, and 7 bases lay between the germline ends. This CDR3 comprises 14 residues. CDR3 amino acids: CASIRDSYNSPLHF. CDR3 sequence (DNA): TGTGCCAGCATAAGGGACTCCTATAATTCACCCCTCCACTTT.